This T cell receptor beta chain was retrieved from a study of T cells in localized non-small cell lung cancer. The CDR3 runs to 14 residues. Germline V CDR1 and CDR2: SGHNT, YYREEE (reference sequence). V was clipped by 2 bases and J by 4 bases; unmatched bases: 5. A word on this clone: Its antigen remains unknown.

Sequenced by immunoSEQ multiplex PCR; TCRdb stores in-frame clones only, minus some. This sample has tens of thousands of clones, with 82% found just once. Study findings and constraints: The appearance of a median around 57 of the top 100 tumor clones was seen in adjacent lung.

Sequenced here: peripheral blood, sampled before any cancer treatment. V is TRBV5-4 and J is TRBJ1-2, with TRBD1 matching over 7 bases. This TCR derives from a male donor at least 60 years old with stage III squamous cell lung carcinoma. The CDR3 nucleotides are TGTGCCAGCAGCTTCGGACAGGCAGGCTATGGCTACACCTTC. This sequence encodes CASSFGQAGYGYTF.